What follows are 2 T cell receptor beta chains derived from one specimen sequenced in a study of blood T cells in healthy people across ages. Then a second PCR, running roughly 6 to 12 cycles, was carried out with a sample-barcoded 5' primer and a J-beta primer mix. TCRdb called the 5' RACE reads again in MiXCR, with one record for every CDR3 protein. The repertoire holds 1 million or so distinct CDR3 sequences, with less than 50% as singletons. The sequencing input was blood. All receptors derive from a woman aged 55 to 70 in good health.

The CDR3 DNA reads as TGTGCCAGCACGGGGGACCTCGTAAATGAGCAGTTCTTC. Its translation is CASTGDLVNEQFF. V and J are TRBV2 and TRBJ2-1; D might be TRBD2 (6 bases). This CDR3 is built from 13 residues. V dropped 7 bases and J dropped 7 bases, with 14 bases sitting between them. CDR1 and CDR2 from the germline V gene are SNHLY and FYNNEI.

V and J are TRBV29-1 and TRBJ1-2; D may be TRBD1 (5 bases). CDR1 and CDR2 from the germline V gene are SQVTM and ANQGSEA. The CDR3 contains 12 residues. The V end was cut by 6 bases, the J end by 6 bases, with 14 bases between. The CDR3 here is CSVALGDHGYTF. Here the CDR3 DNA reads TGCAGCGTCGCTCTGGGGGACCATGGCTACACCTTC. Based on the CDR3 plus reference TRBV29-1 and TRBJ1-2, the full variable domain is SAVISQKPSRDICQRGTSLTIQCQVDSQVTMMFWYRQQPGQSLTLIATANQGSEATYESGFVIDKFPISRPNLTFSTLTVSNMSPEDSSIYLCSVALGDHGYTFGSGTRLTVV.